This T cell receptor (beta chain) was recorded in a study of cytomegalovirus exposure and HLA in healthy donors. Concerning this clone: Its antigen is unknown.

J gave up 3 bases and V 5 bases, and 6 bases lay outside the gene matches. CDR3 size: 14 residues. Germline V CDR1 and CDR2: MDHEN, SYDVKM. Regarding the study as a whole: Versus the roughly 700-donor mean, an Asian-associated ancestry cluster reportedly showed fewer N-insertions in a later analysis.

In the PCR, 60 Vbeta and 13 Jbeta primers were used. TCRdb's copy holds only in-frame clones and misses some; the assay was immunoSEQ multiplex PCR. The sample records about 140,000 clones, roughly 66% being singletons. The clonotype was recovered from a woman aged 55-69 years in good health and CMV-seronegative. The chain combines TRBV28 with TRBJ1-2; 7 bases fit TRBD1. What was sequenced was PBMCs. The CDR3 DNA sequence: TGTGCCAGCAGTATCCCCGACAGGGACTATGGCTACACCTTC. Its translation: CASSIPDRDYGYTF.